This T cell receptor beta chain derives from a study of beta chain features in type 1 diabetes. Study findings and constraints: TCRB rearrangement may or may not be influenced by HLA type; here this remained unresolved. When Type 1 diabetes patients were examined, their TCRB CDR3s proved moderately but significantly shorter in all four CD4+ subsets.

The investigators reverse transcribed all of the isolated RNA, so they sequenced expressed TCRB transcripts. Method: immunoSEQ multiplex PCR; TCRdb's copy keeps in-frame clones and lacks some. The table lists about 700,000 clones, 10% to 15% of them singletons. Comment on this clone: Its matching antigen is unknown.

Source material: naive CD4+ T cells from blood. This sequence originates from a man younger than 35 with type 1 diabetes.

CDR3 sequence (DNA): TGCAGCGACCGCTGGCGCGGGGGGGGCAGAATTGAAAGGCAGGGCCAAGTCTCCAAAAACATTCAGTACTTC. It encodes CSDRWRGGGRIERQGQVSKNIQYF. The chain has TRBV29-1 and TRBJ2-4; 9 nucleotides agree with TRBD2. This CDR3 has 24 residues. After removal of 7 bases from V and 2 bases from J, the junction contained 36 bases not matched to a gene. Germline V gene lookup returns CDR1 SQVTM and CDR2 ANQGSEA. The full variable domain, its missing parts supplied by reference TRBV29-1 and TRBJ2-4, is SAVISQKPSRDICQRGTSLTIQCQVDSQVTMMFWYRQQPGQSLTLIATANQGSEATYESGFVIDKFPISRPNLTFSTLTVSNMSPEDSSIYLCSDRWRGGGRIERQGQVSKNIQYFGAGTRLSVL.